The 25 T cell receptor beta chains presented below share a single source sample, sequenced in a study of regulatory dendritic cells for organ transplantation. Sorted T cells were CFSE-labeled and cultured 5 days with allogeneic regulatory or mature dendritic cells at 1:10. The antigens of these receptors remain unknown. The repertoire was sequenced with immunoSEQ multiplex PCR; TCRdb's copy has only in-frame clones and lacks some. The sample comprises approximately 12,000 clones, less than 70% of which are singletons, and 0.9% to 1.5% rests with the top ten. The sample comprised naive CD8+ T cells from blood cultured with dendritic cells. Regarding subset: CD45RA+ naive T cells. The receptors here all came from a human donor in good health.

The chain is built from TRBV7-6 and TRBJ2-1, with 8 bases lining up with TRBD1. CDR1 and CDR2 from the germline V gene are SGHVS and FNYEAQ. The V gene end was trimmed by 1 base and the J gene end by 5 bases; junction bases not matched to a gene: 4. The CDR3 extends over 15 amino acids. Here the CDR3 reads CASSLGTGFHNEQFF. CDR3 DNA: TGTGCCAGCAGCTTAGGGACAGGGTTCCACAATGAGCAGTTCTTC.

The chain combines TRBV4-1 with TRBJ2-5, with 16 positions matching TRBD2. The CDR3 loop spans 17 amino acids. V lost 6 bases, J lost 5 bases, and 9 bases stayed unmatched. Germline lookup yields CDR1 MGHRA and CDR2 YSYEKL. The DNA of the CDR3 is TGCGCCAGCAGTTCCGGGACTAGCGGGGGGGGTTGGGAGACCCAGTACTTC. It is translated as CASSSGTSGGGWETQYF.

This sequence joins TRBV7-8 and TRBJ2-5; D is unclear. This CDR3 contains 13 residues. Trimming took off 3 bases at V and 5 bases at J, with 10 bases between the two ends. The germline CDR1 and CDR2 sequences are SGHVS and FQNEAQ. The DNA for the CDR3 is TGTGCCAGCAGCTTTTTAAGCTCGGAGACCCAGTACTTC. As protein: CASSFLSSETQYF.

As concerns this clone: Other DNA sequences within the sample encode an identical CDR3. CDR3 sequence reads: CASSLGLAGEYNEQFF. In DNA, the CDR3 is TGTGCCAGCAGCTTGGGACTAGCGGGGGAGTACAATGAGCAGTTCTTC. The V gene is TRBV7-9, the J gene TRBJ2-1; 14 bases line up with TRBD2. CDR1 and CDR2 (germline): SEHNR, FQNEAQ (reference sequence). Trimming cost V 3 bases and J 4 bases; bases outside gene matches: 2. The CDR3 contains 16 residues.

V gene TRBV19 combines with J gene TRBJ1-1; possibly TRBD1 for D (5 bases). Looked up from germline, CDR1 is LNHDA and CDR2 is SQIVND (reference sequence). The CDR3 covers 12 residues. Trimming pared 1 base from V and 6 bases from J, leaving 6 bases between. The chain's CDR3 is CASSIGGAEAFF. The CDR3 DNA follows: TGTGCCAGTAGTATAGGGGGGGCTGAAGCTTTCTTT.

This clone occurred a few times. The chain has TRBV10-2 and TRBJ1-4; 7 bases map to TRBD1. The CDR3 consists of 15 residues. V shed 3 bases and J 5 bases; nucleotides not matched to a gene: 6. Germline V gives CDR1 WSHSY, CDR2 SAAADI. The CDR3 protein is CASSELVRGNEKLFF. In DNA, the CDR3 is TGCGCCAGCAGTGAATTGGTCAGGGGGAATGAAAAACTGTTTTTT.

This chain's CDR3 is CASSLDRGRGNIQYF. CDR3 in DNA: TGCGCCAGCAGCCTGGACAGGGGGCGCGGAAACATTCAGTACTTC. The V call is TRBV5-1, the J call TRBJ2-4, with 11 nucleotides matching TRBD1. J was trimmed by 6 bases and V by 4 bases; bases with no gene match: 6. The CDR3 contains 15 residues. Per germline, CDR1 SGHRS and CDR2 YFSETQ.

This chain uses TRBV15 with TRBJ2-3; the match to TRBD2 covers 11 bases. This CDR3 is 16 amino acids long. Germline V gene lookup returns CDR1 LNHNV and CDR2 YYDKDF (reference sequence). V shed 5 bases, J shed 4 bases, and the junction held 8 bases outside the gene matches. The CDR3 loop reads CATSSRPSGGPDTQYF. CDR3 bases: TGTGCCACCAGCTCACGCCCTAGCGGGGGGCCAGATACGCAGTATTTT.

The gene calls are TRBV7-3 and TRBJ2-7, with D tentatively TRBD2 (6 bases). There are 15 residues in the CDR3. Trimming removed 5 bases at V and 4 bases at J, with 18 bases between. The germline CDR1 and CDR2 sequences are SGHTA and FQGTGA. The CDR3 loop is CASSLHEGLLYEQYF. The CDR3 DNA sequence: TGTGCCAGCAGCCTCCACGAGGGACTCTTATACGAGCAGTACTTC. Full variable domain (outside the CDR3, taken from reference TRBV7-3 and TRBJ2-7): GAGVSQTPSNKVTEKGKYVELRCDPISGHTALYWYRQSLGQGPEFLIYFQGTGAADDSGLPNDRFFAVRPEGSVSTLKIQRTERGDSAVYLCASSLHEGLLYEQYFGPGTRLTVT.

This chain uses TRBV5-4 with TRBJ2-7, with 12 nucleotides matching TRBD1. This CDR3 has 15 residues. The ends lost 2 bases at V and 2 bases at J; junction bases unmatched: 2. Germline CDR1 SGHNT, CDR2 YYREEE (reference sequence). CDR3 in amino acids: CASSFGTGGPYEQYF. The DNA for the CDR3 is TGTGCCAGCAGCTTCGGGACAGGGGGCCCCTACGAGCAGTACTTC.

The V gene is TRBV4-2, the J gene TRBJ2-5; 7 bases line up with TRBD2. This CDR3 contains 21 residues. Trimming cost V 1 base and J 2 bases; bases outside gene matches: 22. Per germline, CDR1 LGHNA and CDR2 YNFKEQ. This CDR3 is CASSQGARLRPPPGGQETQYF. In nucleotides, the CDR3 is TGTGCCAGCAGCCAAGGTGCTCGCCTCCGCCCCCCCCCGGGGGGACAAGAGACCCAGTACTTC.

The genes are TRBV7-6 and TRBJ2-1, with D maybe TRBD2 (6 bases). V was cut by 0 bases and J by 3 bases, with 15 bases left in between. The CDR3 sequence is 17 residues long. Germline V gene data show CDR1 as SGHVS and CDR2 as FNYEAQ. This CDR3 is CASSLAGGATNYNEQFF. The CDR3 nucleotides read TGTGCCAGCAGCTTAGCGGGAGGAGCGACCAACTACAATGAGCAGTTCTTC.

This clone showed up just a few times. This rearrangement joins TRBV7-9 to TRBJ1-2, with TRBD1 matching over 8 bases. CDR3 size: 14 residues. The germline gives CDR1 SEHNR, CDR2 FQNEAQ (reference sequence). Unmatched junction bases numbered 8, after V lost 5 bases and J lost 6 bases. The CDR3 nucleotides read TGTGCCAGCAGCGTCGCCACAGGGGGACATGGCTACACCTTC. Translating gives CASSVATGGHGYTF.

DNA of the CDR3: TGTGCCAGCAGTTCCGCCACCGGGTCCACTAATTCACCCCTCCACTTT. It translates to CASSSATGSTNSPLHF. The chain carries TRBV13 and TRBJ1-6, with no clear D. Per the germline V gene, CDR1 is PRHDT and CDR2 is FYEKMQ (reference sequence). Trimming took 6 bases from V and 6 from J, leaving 18 bases between them. The CDR3 consists of 16 residues.

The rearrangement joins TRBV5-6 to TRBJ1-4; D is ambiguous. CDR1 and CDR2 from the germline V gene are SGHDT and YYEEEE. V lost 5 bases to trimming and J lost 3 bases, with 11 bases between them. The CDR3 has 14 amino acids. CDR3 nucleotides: TGTGCCAGCAGGGGAGGAATTTCTAATGAAAAACTGTTTTTT. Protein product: CASRGGISNEKLFF.

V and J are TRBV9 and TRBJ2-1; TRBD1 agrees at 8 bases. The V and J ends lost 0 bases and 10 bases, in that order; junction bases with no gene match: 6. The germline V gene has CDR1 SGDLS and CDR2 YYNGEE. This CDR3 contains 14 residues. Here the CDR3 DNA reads TGTGCCAGCAGCGTAGGGGCAGGGGGCCGGGAGCAGTTCTTC. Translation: CASSVGAGGREQFF.

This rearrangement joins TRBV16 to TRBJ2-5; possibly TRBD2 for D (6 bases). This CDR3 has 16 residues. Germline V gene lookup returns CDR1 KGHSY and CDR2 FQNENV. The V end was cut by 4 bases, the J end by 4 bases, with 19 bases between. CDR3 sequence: CASSLFRGQGGETQYF. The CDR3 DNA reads TGTGCCAGCAGCCTCTTCCGGGGCCAGGGAGGAGAGACCCAGTACTTC. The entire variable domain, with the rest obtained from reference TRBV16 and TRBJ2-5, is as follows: GEEVAQTPKHLVRGEGQKAKLYCAPIKGHSYVFWYQQVLKNEFKFLISFQNENVFDETGMPKERFSAKCLPNSPCSLEIQATKLEDSAVYFCASSLFRGQGGETQYFGPGTRLLVL.

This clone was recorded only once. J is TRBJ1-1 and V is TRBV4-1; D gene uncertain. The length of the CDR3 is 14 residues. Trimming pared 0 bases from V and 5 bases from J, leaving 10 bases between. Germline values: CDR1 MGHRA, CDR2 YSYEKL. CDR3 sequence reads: CASSQDRTWTEAFF. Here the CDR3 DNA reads TGCGCCAGCAGCCAAGATCGCACTTGGACTGAAGCTTTCTTT.

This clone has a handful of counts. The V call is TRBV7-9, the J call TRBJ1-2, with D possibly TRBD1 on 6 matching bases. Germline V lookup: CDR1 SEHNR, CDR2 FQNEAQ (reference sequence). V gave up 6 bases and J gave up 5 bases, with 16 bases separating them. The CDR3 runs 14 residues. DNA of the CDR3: TGTGCCAGCAGAGCAACCGGGACACCTTATGGCTACACCTTC. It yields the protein CASRATGTPYGYTF. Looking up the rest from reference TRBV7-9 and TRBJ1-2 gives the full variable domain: DTGVSQNPRHKITKRGQNVTFRCDPISEHNRLYWYRQTLGQGPEFLTYFQNEAQLEKSRLLSDRFSAERPKGSFSTLEIQRTEQGDSAMYLCASRATGTPYGYTFGSGTRLTVV.

The CDR3 DNA is TGTGCCAGCAGCTCGGGACTACTATCGGGTGAGCAGTTCTTC. It yields the protein CASSSGLLSGEQFF. The rearrangement links TRBV7-6 to TRBJ2-1; 7 bases map to TRBD2. The V segment lost 4 bases and the J segment 9 bases; nucleotides outside the gene matches: 9. This CDR3 is built from 14 residues. In germline, CDR1 is SGHVS, CDR2 FNYEAQ. The full variable domain, in which reference TRBV7-6 and TRBJ2-1 provide the parts outside the CDR3, is GAGVSQSPRYKVTKRGQDVALRCDPISGHVSLYWYRQALGQGPEFLTYFNYEAQQDKSGLPNDRFSAERPEGSISTLTIQRTEQRDSAMYRCASSSGLLSGEQFFGPGTRLTVL.

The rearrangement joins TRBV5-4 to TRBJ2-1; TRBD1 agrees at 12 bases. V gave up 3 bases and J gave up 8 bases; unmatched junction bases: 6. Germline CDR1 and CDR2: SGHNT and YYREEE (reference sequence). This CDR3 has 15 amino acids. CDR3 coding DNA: TGTGCCAGCAGCTCCCGGGACAGGGGGCAGGATGAGCAGTTCTTC. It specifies CASSSRDRGQDEQFF.

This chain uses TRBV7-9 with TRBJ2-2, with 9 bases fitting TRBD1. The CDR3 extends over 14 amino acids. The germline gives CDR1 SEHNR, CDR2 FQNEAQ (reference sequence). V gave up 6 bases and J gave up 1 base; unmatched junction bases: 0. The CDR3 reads CASRDRGNTGELFF. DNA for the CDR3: TGTGCCAGCAGGGACAGGGGGAACACCGGGGAGCTGTTTTTT.

CDR3: CASSQLLQGANEKLFF. The CDR3, as DNA: TGCGCCAGCAGCCAGCTTTTACAGGGGGCTAATGAAAAACTGTTTTTT. The chain links TRBV4-3 to TRBJ1-4; 8 bases line up with TRBD1. The ends lost 3 bases at V and 3 bases at J; junction bases unmatched: 6. Looked up from germline, CDR1 is LGHNA and CDR2 is YSLEER. CDR3 size: 16 residues.

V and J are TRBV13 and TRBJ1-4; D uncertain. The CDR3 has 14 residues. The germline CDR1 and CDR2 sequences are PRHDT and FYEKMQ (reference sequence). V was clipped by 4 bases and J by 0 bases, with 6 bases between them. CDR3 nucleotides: TGTGCCAGCAGCTCCTTAGCAACTAATGAAAAACTGTTTTTT. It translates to CASSSLATNEKLFF.

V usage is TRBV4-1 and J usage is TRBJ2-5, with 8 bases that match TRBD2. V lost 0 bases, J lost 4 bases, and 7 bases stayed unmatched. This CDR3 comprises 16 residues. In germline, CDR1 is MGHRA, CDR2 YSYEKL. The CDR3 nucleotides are TGCGCCAGCAGCCAAGATGGGACTAGTCAGACAGAGACCCAGTACTTC. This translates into CASSQDGTSQTETQYF.